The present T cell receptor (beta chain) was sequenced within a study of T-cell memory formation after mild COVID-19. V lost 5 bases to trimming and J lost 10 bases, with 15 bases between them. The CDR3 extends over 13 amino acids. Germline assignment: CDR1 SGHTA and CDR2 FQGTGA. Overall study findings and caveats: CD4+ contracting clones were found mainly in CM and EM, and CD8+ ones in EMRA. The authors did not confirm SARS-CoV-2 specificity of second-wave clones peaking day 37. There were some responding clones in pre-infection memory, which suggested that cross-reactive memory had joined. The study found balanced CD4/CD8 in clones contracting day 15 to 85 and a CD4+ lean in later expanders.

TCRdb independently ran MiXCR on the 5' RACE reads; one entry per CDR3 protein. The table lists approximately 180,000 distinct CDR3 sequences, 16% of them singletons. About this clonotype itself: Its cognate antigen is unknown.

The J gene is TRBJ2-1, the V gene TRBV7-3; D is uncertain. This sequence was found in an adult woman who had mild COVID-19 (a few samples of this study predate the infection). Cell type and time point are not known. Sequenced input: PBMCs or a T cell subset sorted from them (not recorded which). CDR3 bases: TGTGCCAGCAGCCCATCCTCCGCTCGGGAGCAGTTCTTC. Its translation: CASSPSSAREQFF.